The 10 T cell receptor beta chains in this list originate from one sample, sequenced in a study of radiation and T cells in renal cell carcinoma. Using immunoSEQ multiplex PCR, the repertoire was profiled, and TCRdb retains in-frame clones only, with some absent. Among fewer than 200,000 clones listed, 88% were seen once. Documented time point: blood 4 weeks post-SBRT, at nephrectomy. Treatment noted: 15 Gy SBRT to primary tumor, nephrectomy 4 weeks later. Source: blood, taken from a patient whose treatment included radiotherapy and nephrectomy. The receptors shown here come from a woman between 45 and 65 years old with renal cell carcinoma.

This clone occurred a few times. V usage is TRBV7-6 and J usage is TRBJ2-7; D perhaps matches TRBD2 (5 bases). This CDR3 comprises 12 residues. Trimming left V 1 base short and J 6 bases short, with 7 bases between. Germline-derived CDR1 and CDR2 are SGHVS and FNYEAQ. CDR3 nucleotide sequence: TGTGCCAGCAGCTTAGGGGAGACCGAGCAGTACTTC. Translation gives CASSLGETEQYF.

The gene calls are TRBV25-1 and TRBJ2-1, with D unclear. This CDR3 is built from 15 residues. Between the trimmed V and J ends, which lost 3 bases and 5 bases, there was a span of 14 bases. Germline values: CDR1 MGHDK, CDR2 SYGVNS. CDR3 sequence (DNA): TGTGCCAGCAGTGATCTCCTGGGGATTGACAATGAGCAGTTCTTC. This gives the protein CASSDLLGIDNEQFF. Using reference TRBV25-1 and TRBJ2-1 for the parts outside the CDR3, the full variable domain is EADIYQTPRYLVIGTGKKITLECSQTMGHDKMYWYQQDPGMELHLIHYSYGVNSTEKGDLSSESTVSRIRTEHFPLTLESARPSHTSQYLCASSDLLGIDNEQFFGPGTRLTVL.

The chain uses TRBV7-9 and TRBJ1-5; perhaps TRBD1 as D (6 bases). CDR1 is SEHNR and CDR2 is FQNEAQ in the germline V gene (reference sequence). This CDR3 region has 15 residues. With 3 bases removed from V and 5 bases from J, the gap between germline ends came to 14 bases. The CDR3, as DNA: TGTGCCAGCAGCTTCGGGGGGCGAAGGGATCAGCCCCAGCATTTT. Its protein is CASSFGGRRDQPQHF.

This chain links TRBV2 with TRBJ1-2; 8 bases agree with TRBD1. CDR3 size: 12 residues. After removal of 7 bases from V and 7 bases from J, the junction contained 5 bases not matched to a gene. The germline V gene has CDR1 SNHLY and CDR2 FYNNEI. The CDR3 DNA reads as TGTGCCAGCAAGGGCCAGGGGGCTGGCTACACCTTC. Amino acids: CASKGQGAGYTF.

V is TRBV19 and J is TRBJ2-1, with 8 bases aligning to TRBD2. Germline V gives CDR1 LNHDA, CDR2 SQIVND (reference sequence). V shed 6 bases and J 5 bases; nucleotides not matched to a gene: 6. The CDR3 totals 14 residues. The CDR3 reads CASSQRGIHNEQFF. DNA of the CDR3: TGTGCCAGTAGCCAGCGGGGGATTCACAATGAGCAGTTCTTC.

The chain carries TRBV6-6 and TRBJ1-5; no reliable D call. The CDR3 loop spans 15 amino acids. Germline V gene sequence: CDR1 MNHNY, CDR2 SVGAGI (reference sequence). V was pared by 6 bases and J by 0 bases, with 12 bases between. For the CDR3, the DNA is TGTGCCAGCAGCCCCGGGCCCTATAGCAATCAGCCCCAGCATTTT. It specifies CASSPGPYSNQPQHF.

The chain links TRBV19 to TRBJ1-1, with unresolved D. V was clipped by 5 bases and J by 4 bases, with 11 bases between them. Germline V CDR1 and CDR2: LNHDA, SQIVND (reference sequence). CDR3 length: 13 residues. The CDR3 DNA sequence: TGTGCCAGTAGTGAAGGGAAAGTCACTGAAGCTTTCTTT. It specifies CASSEGKVTEAFF. The full variable domain, its missing parts supplied by reference TRBV19 and TRBJ1-1, is DGGITQSPKYLFRKEGQNVTLSCEQNLNHDAMYWYRQDPGQGLRLIYYSQIVNDFQKGDIAEGYSVSREKKESFPLTVTSAQKNPTAFYLCASSEGKVTEAFFGQGTRLTVV.

The chain links TRBV7-8 to TRBJ1-4; D is uncertain. Trimming shortened V by 1 base and J by 7 bases, and 16 bases separated the two germline ends. The CDR3 totals 16 residues. CDR1 is SGHVS, CDR2 FQNEAQ, per germline. The CDR3 sequence: CASSLGFTEKVEKLFF. CDR3 DNA sequence: TGTGCCAGCAGCTTAGGGTTCACAGAGAAAGTTGAAAAACTGTTTTTT.

Points on this clone: The same CDR3 arises from other DNA sequences in this sample as well. The chain has TRBV5-1 and TRBJ2-3; the match to TRBD2 covers 11 bases. Germline CDR1 reads SGHRS; CDR2 reads YFSETQ. The J segment lost 2 bases and the V segment lost 3 bases, leaving 5 bases of the junction unmatched. The CDR3 consists of 16 residues. Written as DNA, the CDR3 is TGCGCCAGCAGCTCCAGGACTAGCGGGTCCACAGATACGCAGTATTTT. Amino acid sequence: CASSSRTSGSTDTQYF.

The CDR3 spells CASSRVGTGGKQATDTQYF. In nucleotides, the CDR3 is TGTGCCAGCAGCCGCGTCGGGACAGGGGGCAAACAGGCGACAGATACGCAGTATTTT. V and J are TRBV13 and TRBJ2-3; 12 bases match TRBD1. The V and J ends lost 5 bases and 3 bases, in that order; junction bases with no gene match: 15. Germline CDR1 and CDR2: PRHDT and FYEKMQ (reference sequence). CDR3 length equals 19 residues.